Listed below are T cell receptor beta chains from one sample, sequenced in a study of blood T cell repertoires in COVID-19. Profiling relied on immunoSEQ multiplex PCR, and the TCRdb table lists in-frame clones only, not all of them. The sample lists under 200,000 clones, around 80% seen once, with roughly 6.8% in the top ten. The sample taken for sequencing was peripheral blood. The receptors here all came from a man aged 65 to 85 with active or convalescent COVID-19. Both conserved end residues are part of each CDR3. Fields, in order: V gene, clone size, D gene, J gene, CDR3 DNA, CDR3 protein. A D gene is named only where the DNA matches it firmly. A clone size is listed for some rows: how often the clone was seen (once, few, many), or a class if it is expanded.

TRBV28	.	.	TRBJ1-3	TGTGCCAGCAACCGGGGAGGGACGAGCTCTGGAAACACCATATATTTT	CASNRGGTSSGNTIYF
TRBV7-6	.	.	TRBJ2-1	TGTGCCAGCAGCTTATCAGACCGGGTCTTAAATGAGCAGTTCTTC	CASSLSDRVLNEQFF
TRBV6-6	.	TRBD1	TRBJ2-7	TGTGCCAGCAGTTTATCGCTTAACCGGGACAGGGTCGAGCAGTACTTC	CASSLSLNRDRVEQYF
TRBV7-9	.	TRBD2	TRBJ2-3	TGTGCCAGCAGCTCTAGCGGGACGGGTGATACGCAGTATTTT	CASSSSGTGDTQYF
TRBV27	.	.	TRBJ2-5	TGTGCCAGCAGTTTGAGAGGGGACCCGGGCGAGGGAGGGACCCAGTACTTC	CASSLRGDPGEGGTQYF
TRBV29-1	once	TRBD1	TRBJ1-1	TGCAGCGTCCAGGGACAGACGGGGACTGAAGCTTTCTTT	CSVQGQTGTEAFF
TRBV24-1	.	.	TRBJ2-5	TGTGCCACCAGTGGGGCCGGTGGGGAGACCCAGTACTTC	CATSGAGGETQYF
TRBV7-2	once	TRBD1	TRBJ1-5	TGTGCCAGCAGGGATACAGGGGGTTATCAGCCCCAGCATTTT	CASRDTGGYQPQHF
TRBV27	.	.	TRBJ1-5	TGTGCCAGCAGTTTAACTTTTTGGGGGGTCAGCAATCAGCCCCAGCATTTT	CASSLTFWGVSNQPQHF
TRBV11-2	.	TRBD1	TRBJ1-2	TGTGCCAGCAGCTTAATGACAGGGGGGTATGGCTACACCTTC	CASSLMTGGYGYTF
TRBV30	.	TRBD2	TRBJ2-1	TGTGCCTGGAGTGTACGGGCTAGCGGGGGGCTCAATGAGCAGTTCTTC	CAWSVRASGGLNEQFF
TRBV19	.	TRBD1	TRBJ1-2	TGTGCCAGTAGTGACCTAAAGACAGGGAACTATGGCTACACCTTC	CASSDLKTGNYGYTF
TRBV27	few	.	TRBJ2-7	TGTGCCAGCAGTCCTAGCATTTCGTCTAGAGAGCAGTACTTC	CASSPSISSREQYF
TRBV27	.	.	TRBJ1-4	TGTGCCAGCAGTTTATGGCGGGGGCTGGGTAATGAAAAACTGTTTTTT	CASSLWRGLGNEKLFF
TRBV27	.	.	TRBJ2-7	TGTGCCAGCAGTTACAGGAGCGAGCAGTACTTC	CASSYRSEQYF
TRBV19	.	.	TRBJ1-5	TGTGCCAGTAGTAGCCTAAATAGCAATCAGCCCCAGCATTTT	CASSSLNSNQPQHF
TRBV5-4	few	.	TRBJ1-1	TGTGCCAGCAGCGGACCAGGGGTGAACACTGAAGCTTTCTTT	CASSGPGVNTEAFF
TRBV5-8	.	.	TRBJ2-2	TGTGCCAGCAGCTTGATCGGATCGGGGGATATCGGGGAGCTGTTTTTT	CASSLIGSGDIGELFF
TRBV19	.	TRBD1	TRBJ2-2	TGTGCCAGTAGCTTGACAGGGGGTGGTACCGGGGAGCTGTTTTTT	CASSLTGGGTGELFF